This entry lists 28 T cell receptor beta chains sequenced from one sample in a study of blood T cell repertoires in COVID-19. Some clones are missing from TCRdb's copy, which holds only in-frame ones; the method was immunoSEQ multiplex PCR. This sample carries some 260,000 clones, under 90% of them seen once, and the ten largest clones take over 4%. The specimen sequenced was PBMCs or T cells enriched from blood (not recorded which). The receptors were sampled from a young man with acute COVID-19.

V gene TRBV2 combines with J gene TRBJ1-1; 9 nucleotides line up with TRBD1. From germline, CDR1 is SNHLY and CDR2 FYNNEI. The length of the CDR3 is 12 residues. V gave up 6 bases and J gave up 11 bases; unmatched junction bases: 7. CDR3 bases: TGTGCCAGCAGCGCACAGGGGGCGCTGGCTTTCTTT. This translates into CASSAQGALAFF.

The chain recombines TRBV11-2 with TRBJ2-1; possibly TRBD2 for D (5 bases). The CDR3 totals 16 residues. Germline CDR1 SGHAT, CDR2 FQNNGV. V lost 5 bases to trimming and J lost 6 bases, with 20 bases between them. The CDR3 DNA reads as TGTGCCAGCAGCCCCGCCGGGGTGAGGTACATCAATGAGCAGTTCTTC. It translates to CASSPAGVRYINEQFF.

The V gene is TRBV11-3, the J gene TRBJ1-4, with D unclear. The length of the CDR3 is 12 residues. The germline V gene has CDR1 SGHNT and CDR2 YENEEA. Trimming stripped 4 bases from V and 6 bases from J, with 6 bases between. In DNA, the CDR3 is TGTGCCAGCAGCTCCAAATATGAAAAACTGTTTTTT. As protein: CASSSKYEKLFF.

This rearrangement joins TRBV9 to TRBJ2-3, with TRBD2 matching 10 bases. The CDR3 is 16 residues long. After removal of 3 bases from V and 1 base from J, the junction contained 5 bases not matched to a gene. The germline CDR1 and CDR2 sequences are SGDLS and YYNGEE. The CDR3 DNA is TGTGCCAGCAGCGCCAGCGGGGGGGATGGCACAGATACGCAGTATTTT. Translated: CASSASGGDGTDTQYF.

This clone occurred a few times. The chain couples TRBV5-1 to TRBJ1-4; TRBD1 is a possible D gene (5 bases). From germline, CDR1 is SGHRS and CDR2 YFSETQ. V was pared by 5 bases and J by 0 bases, with 11 bases between. The CDR3 totals 15 residues. For the CDR3, the DNA is TGCGCCAGCAGTCGGGACTCTGCAACTAATGAAAAACTGTTTTTT. This codes for CASSRDSATNEKLFF.

This chain joins TRBV7-2 and TRBJ1-1, with D perhaps TRBD1 (6 bases). The V and J ends lost 6 bases and 5 bases respectively, with 13 bases between them. From germline, CDR1 is SGHTA and CDR2 FQGNSA. The CDR3 sequence is 13 residues long. Here the CDR3 reads CASRQQGRTEAFF. The CDR3 DNA follows: TGTGCCAGCAGGCAACAGGGTCGTACTGAAGCTTTCTTT.

The chain recombines TRBV19 with TRBJ1-6; D remains unclear. Germline CDR1 and CDR2: LNHDA and SQIVND (reference sequence). There are 17 residues in the CDR3. V lost 6 bases and J 0 bases, leaving 15 bases between the germline ends. The CDR3 bases are TGTGCCAGTAGCCTCGGGAGGTTAAGCTCCTATAATTCACCCCTCCACTTT. This translates into CASSLGRLSSYNSPLHF.

The V gene is TRBV9, the J gene TRBJ2-3, with a possible D match to TRBD2 (5 bases). V lost 5 bases and J 2 bases, leaving 9 bases between the germline ends. CDR1 is SGDLS, CDR2 YYNGEE, per germline. This CDR3 region has 13 residues. Here the CDR3 reads CASSGGFTDTQYF. The DNA of the CDR3 is TGTGCCAGCAGTGGCGGGTTCACAGATACGCAGTATTTT.

J is TRBJ1-6 and V is TRBV7-8; D not certain. The CDR3 contains 15 residues. Deletions cut 0 bases from V and 7 bases from J, with 10 bases between. Germline V gene data show CDR1 as SGHVS and CDR2 as FQNEAQ. The CDR3 loop is CASSLAPATNSPLHF. The CDR3, as DNA: TGTGCCAGCAGCTTAGCGCCCGCTACCAATTCACCCCTCCACTTT.

This clone showed up just a few times. The chain uses TRBV6-5 and TRBJ2-3, with 7 positions matching TRBD2. Germline-derived CDR1 and CDR2 are MNHEY and SVGAGI. The CDR3 runs to 16 residues. V lost 4 bases, J lost 8 bases, and 15 bases stayed unmatched. CDR3 sequence (DNA): TGTGCCAGCAGTTCTCCCACCGGGCCCTTAGCGGGTACGCAGTATTTT. Encoded protein: CASSSPTGPLAGTQYF.

The rearrangement uses TRBV3-1 (or the pseudogene TRBV3-2) and TRBJ1-5; D unresolved. Germline-derived CDR1 and CDR2 are LGHDT and YNNKEL (reference sequence). CDR3 length: 17 amino acids. V was cut by 1 base and J by 0 bases, with 13 bases left in between. The DNA of the CDR3 is TGTGCCAGCAGCCAAGCACACAGATCGTATAGCAATCAGCCCCAGCATTTT. Its protein product is CASSQAHRSYSNQPQHF.

Remarks on this clone: Other DNA sequences in this sample translate to the same CDR3. The V call is TRBV6-5, the J call TRBJ1-5; D remains ambiguous. V lost 6 bases and J lost 6, with 9 bases in between. The CDR3 has 12 amino acids. Germline V lookup: CDR1 MNHEY, CDR2 SVGAGI. This CDR3 is CASSLGGQPQHF. CDR3 nucleotides: TGTGCCAGCAGCCTCGGAGGTCAGCCCCAGCATTTT.

V is TRBV7-9 and J is TRBJ2-7; 8 bases line up with TRBD2. Losses at the gene ends were 5 bases for V and 6 bases for J; bases not matched to a gene: 6. CDR3 length: 13 residues. Germline V gene sequence: CDR1 SEHNR, CDR2 FQNEAQ (reference sequence). CDR3 nucleotide sequence: TGTGCCAGCAGCCCCCGGACTAGCAGCGAGCAGTACGTC. As protein: CASSPRTSSEQYV.

The table lists this clone with a count of one. The chain has TRBV25-1 and TRBJ2-2; D perhaps matches TRBD2 (5 bases). The V end lost 4 bases, the J end lost 3 bases, and 15 bases lay between the germline ends. The length of the CDR3 is 16 residues. Germline-derived CDR1 and CDR2 are MGHDK and SYGVNS. The CDR3 sequence: CASSGSPGIYTGELFF. DNA for the CDR3: TGTGCCAGCAGTGGGAGCCCGGGGATATACACCGGGGAGCTGTTTTTT.

This rearrangement joins TRBV15 to TRBJ1-2; D perhaps matches TRBD1 (5 bases). In germline, CDR1 is LNHNV, CDR2 YYDKDF (reference sequence). Trimming cost V 3 bases and J 7 bases, with 9 bases left between them. CDR3 length equals 12 residues. CDR3 DNA: TGTGCCACCAGCAGCCTAGGGGTTGGCTACACCTTC. Translating it yields CATSSLGVGYTF.

The chain links TRBV28 to TRBJ2-5; TRBD1 agrees at 7 bases. V lost 6 bases to trimming and J lost 5 bases; unmatched junction nucleotides: 6. Germline CDR1 and CDR2: MDHEN and SYDVKM. The CDR3 is 13 residues long. CDR3 protein: CASRKTGRETQYF. CDR3 DNA sequence: TGTGCCAGCAGAAAGACAGGGCGCGAGACCCAGTACTTC.

The chain couples TRBV9 to TRBJ1-5, with 8 positions matching TRBD1. The CDR3 runs to 17 residues. Germline V lookup: CDR1 SGDLS, CDR2 YYNGEE. V was clipped by 4 bases and J by 0 bases; unmatched bases: 9. CDR3 residues: CASSPGTGHYSNQPQHF. CDR3 nucleotide sequence: TGTGCCAGCAGCCCTGGGACAGGCCATTATAGCAATCAGCCCCAGCATTTT.

The V and J genes are TRBV3-1 (or the pseudogene TRBV3-2) and TRBJ1-1; TRBD1 matches at 8 bases. J was trimmed by 5 bases and V by 1 base; bases with no gene match: 18. Germline V gives CDR1 LGHDT, CDR2 YNNKEL (reference sequence). The CDR3 runs to 19 residues. The CDR3 sequence: CASSQGRPLARGRVTEAFF. CDR3 DNA: TGTGCCAGCAGCCAAGGAAGGCCCCTTGCCAGGGGGCGGGTTACTGAAGCTTTCTTT.

This chain connects TRBV5-6 to TRBJ1-3; D remains unclear. V was shortened by 2 bases and J by 0 bases, with 9 bases between the two germline ends. The CDR3 sequence is 15 residues long. Per germline, CDR1 SGHDT and CDR2 YYEEEE. CDR3 in DNA: TGTGCCAGCAGCTTAACGACAAGCTCTGGAAACACCATATATTTT. Its protein is CASSLTTSSGNTIYF.

This clone appeared once. The CDR3 spells CASSTQPGTGVATEAFF. DNA for the CDR3: TGTGCCAGCAGCACCCAACCCGGGACAGGGGTAGCCACTGAAGCTTTCTTT. This rearrangement joins TRBV5-5 to TRBJ1-1; TRBD1 matches at 10 bases. CDR3 length equals 17 residues. After removal of 4 bases from V and 4 bases from J, the junction contained 13 bases not matched to a gene. Germline V gives CDR1 SGHKS, CDR2 YYEKEE (reference sequence). The variable domain in full, with the rest retrieved from reference TRBV5-5 and TRBJ1-1, is DAGVTQSPTHLIKTRGQQVTLRCSPISGHKSVSWYQQVLGQGPQFIFQYYEKEERGRGNFPDRFSARQFPNYSSELNVNALLLGDSALYLCASSTQPGTGVATEAFFGQGTRLTVV.

The genes are TRBV28 and TRBJ2-7; possibly TRBD1 for D (5 bases). The CDR3 contains 13 residues. CDR1 and CDR2 from the germline V gene are MDHEN and SYDVKM. The DNA for the CDR3 is TGTGCCAGCAGTTTTGCAACAGGATTTAAACCTGACGTC. Encoded protein: CASSFATGFKPDV.

The gene calls are TRBV5-1 and TRBJ2-3; TRBD1 agrees at 8 bases. This CDR3 comprises 15 residues. Trimming took 1 base from V and 4 from J; bases not matched to a gene: 5. The V gene's germline CDR1 is SGHRS and CDR2 YFSETQ. For the CDR3, the DNA is TGCGCCAGCAGCTTGCCGGACAGGGCGGCAGATACGCAGTATTTT. Protein: CASSLPDRAADTQYF.

The chain recombines TRBV7-2 with TRBJ1-2; D may be TRBD1 (6 bases). The germline V gene encodes CDR1 SGHTA and CDR2 FQGNSA. Trimming took 5 bases from V and 8 from J, leaving 18 bases between them. CDR3 size: 14 residues. DNA of the CDR3: TGTGCCAGCAGCGCGGACCAGGGGTTGCGGGGCTACACCTTC. Encoded protein: CASSADQGLRGYTF.

This sequence joins TRBV19 and TRBJ2-1; TRBD2 aligns across 9 bases. After removal of 7 bases from V and 4 bases from J, the junction contained 5 bases not matched to a gene. The CDR3 is 14 residues long. CDR1 is LNHDA and CDR2 is SQIVND in the germline V gene (reference sequence). The CDR3 sequence: CASKLREGYNEQFF. CDR3 sequence (DNA): TGTGCCAGTAAATTGCGGGAGGGTTACAATGAGCAGTTCTTC.

The V gene is TRBV21-1, the J gene TRBJ2-1; TRBD2 is the table's D call and was not checked against the DNA. TRBV21-1 is an annotated pseudogene. The CDR3 spans 11 residues. The CDR3 nucleotides read TGTGCCAGCAGCTATGAGGTGGAGCAGTTCTTC. Protein sequence: CASSYEVEQFF.

This chain links TRBV19 with TRBJ2-1; D call uncertain. V was trimmed by 1 base and J by 4 bases, leaving 8 bases between them. This CDR3 comprises 14 residues. Germline CDR1 reads LNHDA; CDR2 reads SQIVND (reference sequence). The CDR3 sequence: CASSIGEMYNEQFF. The CDR3 DNA is TGTGCCAGTAGTATAGGTGAGATGTACAATGAGCAGTTCTTC.

The rearrangement links TRBV6-5 to TRBJ2-7, with D perhaps matching TRBD1 (6 bases). Looked up from germline, CDR1 is MNHEY and CDR2 is SVGAGI. The CDR3 covers 13 residues. Trimming stripped 0 bases from V and 9 bases from J, with 12 bases between. This chain's CDR3 is CASSYSLGAWQYV. Here the CDR3 DNA reads TGTGCCAGCAGTTACTCTCTGGGGGCATGGCAGTACGTC.

The J gene is TRBJ1-2, the V gene TRBV29-1; 9 bases are shared with TRBD1. Germline V gives CDR1 SQVTM, CDR2 ANQGSEA. The CDR3 has 12 amino acids. The V segment lost 6 bases and the J segment 6 bases; nucleotides outside the gene matches: 5. The CDR3 DNA follows: TGCAGCGTCGGGGGACAGGGAGATGGCTACACCTTC. Amino acid sequence: CSVGGQGDGYTF.